One sample yielded the 22 T cell receptor beta chains listed below, sequenced in a study of T-cell memory formation after mild COVID-19 (TCRdb year 2021). Library creation used 5' RACE. The sequencer was an Illumina NovaSeq 6000. TCRdb reanalyzed the raw reads on its own, using fastp at Q25 for trimming and MiXCR for clone calling, and kept in-frame beta chains. Rows are unified per CDR3 protein, each entry keeping the most common DNA and genes. The sample table contains about 260,000 distinct CDR3 sequences; only one count was recorded for around 17% of them. 20% to 25% of the sample rests with the top ten. Sequencing was performed on PBMCs or a T cell subset sorted from them (not recorded which). These receptors all stem from a man younger than 35 who had mild COVID-19 (a few samples of this study predate the infection). The sample titles of this study are shuffled in the database, so cell type and time point are left out; the donor was told from shared clones.

This chain links TRBV5-1 with TRBJ1-1; D call uncertain. The V gene's germline CDR1 is SGHRS and CDR2 YFSETQ. CDR3 length: 15 amino acids. Trimming took 3 bases from V and 2 from J, leaving 14 bases between them. CDR3 in amino acids: CASSWGGSVNTEAFF. CDR3 coding DNA: TGCGCCAGCAGCTGGGGTGGGTCGGTAAACACTGAAGCTTTCTTT.

The rearrangement links TRBV6-5 to TRBJ1-1, with 9 bases aligning to TRBD1. From germline, CDR1 is MNHEY and CDR2 SVGAGI. Trimming at V came to 7 bases and at J to 1 base, leaving 7 bases not matched to a gene. The CDR3 is made up of 15 amino acids. The CDR3 nucleotides read TGTGCCAGCACCGGGACAGGGTTTCGGAACACTGAAGCTTTCTTT. Its translation is CASTGTGFRNTEAFF.

The gene calls are TRBV12-5 and TRBJ1-1; 7 bases align to TRBD1. Germline loops: CDR1 LGHNT, CDR2 FRNRAP. Losses at the gene ends were 6 bases for V and 7 bases for J; bases not matched to a gene: 11. The CDR3 spans 14 residues. CDR3: CASGSHPRQGEAFF. The CDR3 region has the DNA TGTGCTAGTGGGTCCCACCCCAGACAGGGTGAAGCTTTCTTT.

This chain joins TRBV7-2 and TRBJ2-4; tentative D call: TRBD2 (6 bases). The CDR3 extends over 15 amino acids. V lost 1 base to trimming and J lost 7 bases, with 14 bases between them. Germline CDR1 SGHTA, CDR2 FQGNSA. The CDR3 bases are TGTGCCAGCAGCTTAGGCATTACTGGGGGGAACATTCAGTACTTC. This sequence encodes CASSLGITGGNIQYF.

The genes are TRBV4-1 and TRBJ2-2; 9 bases are shared with TRBD2. V lost 5 bases and J lost 7; bases outside the gene matches: 17. The CDR3 contains 18 residues. Germline V gene data show CDR1 as MGHRA and CDR2 as YSYEKL. The DNA of the CDR3 is TGCGCCAGCAGCGACCCTAGGAGGCGGGGGGGTATCGTCGGGGAGCTGTTTTTT. Protein sequence: CASSDPRRRGGIVGELFF.

The chain employs TRBV18 and TRBJ2-2; 11 bases fit TRBD2. The germline gives CDR1 KGHSH, CDR2 LQKENI. Trimming at V came to 1 base and at J to 5 bases, leaving 9 bases not matched to a gene. The CDR3 has 18 amino acids. The CDR3 bases are TGTGCCAGCTCACCACGTAGCGGGGGGGCCGGATCGACCGGGGAGCTGTTTTTT. It codes for CASSPRSGGAGSTGELFF.

The table lists this clonotype with many counts. As DNA, the CDR3 is TGCGCCAGCAGCGCGGGGGGAGATACGCAGTATTTT. Amino acids: CASSAGGDTQYF. The chain is built from TRBV5-1 and TRBJ2-3; 8 bases match TRBD2. The germline V gene encodes CDR1 SGHRS and CDR2 YFSETQ. The J segment lost 5 bases and the V segment lost 4 bases, leaving 0 bases of the junction unmatched. The CDR3 is 12 amino acids.

This clonotype was counted between two and nine times. J is TRBJ2-6 and V is TRBV6-5, with D possibly matching TRBD1 (6 bases). The CDR3 has 16 residues. In germline, CDR1 is MNHEY, CDR2 SVGAGI. The V gene lost 6 bases and the J gene lost 1 base, with 13 bases spanning the gap. The CDR3 sequence: CASSEPGASGANVLTF. CDR3 nucleotides: TGTGCCAGCAGCGAGCCAGGGGCGTCTGGGGCCAACGTCCTGACTTTC.

The chain employs TRBV5-1 and TRBJ2-1; D is undetermined. Germline CDR1 and CDR2: SGHRS and YFSETQ. V lost 1 base, J lost 7 bases, and 6 bases lay in between. CDR3 length: 12 amino acids. The CDR3 bases are TGCGCCAGCAGCTTGCGGATGAATGAGCAGTTCTTC. It yields the protein CASSLRMNEQFF.

This clonotype was detected many times. V is TRBV12-3 or TRBV12-4 and J is TRBJ1-1; 10 nucleotides line up with TRBD1. V lost 6 bases and J lost 3; bases outside the gene matches: 7. The CDR3 has 15 residues. CDR3 in DNA: TGTGCCAGCAGCCCCTGGGACAGGGGTTACACTGAAGCTTTCTTT. It translates to CASSPWDRGYTEAFF.

The chain combines TRBV4-3 with TRBJ2-7; tentatively, D is TRBD2 (5 bases). The V end lost 3 bases, the J end lost 2 bases, and 11 bases lay between the germline ends. Germline lookup yields CDR1 LGHNA and CDR2 YSLEER. CDR3 length equals 14 residues. The CDR3 reads CASSQVLLAYEQYF. The CDR3 region has the DNA TGCGCCAGCAGCCAGGTACTACTAGCCTACGAGCAGTACTTC.

This clonotype showed up many times. The gene calls are TRBV12-3 or TRBV12-4 and TRBJ1-2, with 9 bases identical to TRBD1. Trimming removed 5 bases from V and 4 bases from J; junction bases left unmatched: 5. The CDR3 runs to 14 residues. The CDR3 protein is CASSPTGGPYGYTF. The CDR3 DNA sequence: TGTGCCAGCAGTCCGACAGGGGGGCCCTATGGCTACACCTTC.

This clonotype was detected ten times or more. The chain combines TRBV13 with TRBJ2-3; possibly TRBD1 for D (6 bases). Germline loops: CDR1 PRHDT, CDR2 FYEKMQ (reference sequence). The germline V and J ends were trimmed by 10 bases and 3 bases, with 11 bases remaining between them. The CDR3 has 12 residues. The CDR3 loop reads CATSRGTDTQYF. The CDR3 DNA sequence: TGTGCCACCAGTAGGGGGACAGATACGCAGTATTTT.

This clonotype has a handful of counts. V and J are TRBV7-9 and TRBJ2-5; D ambiguous. Germline loops: CDR1 SEHNR, CDR2 FQNEAQ (reference sequence). The CDR3 loop spans 13 amino acids. V shed 3 bases and J shed 0 bases, with 5 bases lying between them. The CDR3 nucleotides read TGTGCCAGCAGCTTTCGGGACCAAGAGACCCAGTACTTC. Protein: CASSFRDQETQYF.

The chain couples TRBV4-2 to TRBJ2-7; a weak D match, TRBD1 (6 bases). This CDR3 is built from 14 residues. Trimming removed 3 bases at V and 3 bases at J, with 12 bases between. Germline V gene data show CDR1 as LGHNA and CDR2 as YNFKEQ. The CDR3 reads CASSQYGGIYEQYF. CDR3 DNA: TGTGCCAGCAGCCAGTATGGGGGCATCTACGAGCAGTACTTC.

The CDR3 reads CASSLGRAQYF. DNA for the CDR3: TGTGCCAGCAGCTTGGGTAGGGCCCAGTACTTC. V gene TRBV5-6 combines with J gene TRBJ2-5; D unresolved. V lost 0 bases and J 9 bases, leaving 6 bases between the germline ends. This CDR3 contains 11 residues. Germline assignment: CDR1 SGHDT and CDR2 YYEEEE.

This clonotype occurred a few times. This rearrangement joins TRBV7-9 to TRBJ2-3; D gene ambiguous. The CDR3 extends over 13 amino acids. The germline gives CDR1 SEHNR, CDR2 FQNEAQ (reference sequence). Trimming took 5 bases from V and 2 from J, leaving 8 bases between them. The CDR3 nucleotides are TGTGCCAGCAGCCGGACCCCCACAGATACGCAGTATTTT. This encodes CASSRTPTDTQYF.

This chain connects TRBV7-9 to TRBJ1-1, with a weak D call TRBD1 (5 bases). This CDR3 is 14 amino acids long. Looked up from germline, CDR1 is SEHNR and CDR2 is FQNEAQ (reference sequence). Between the trimmed V and J ends, which lost 1 base and 7 bases, there was a span of 13 bases. CDR3 region: CASSLDFLGDEAFF. The DNA for the CDR3 is TGTGCCAGCAGCTTAGATTTTCTAGGGGATGAAGCTTTCTTT. Combining the CDR3 with reference TRBV7-9 and TRBJ1-1 gives the whole variable domain DTGVSQNPRHKITKRGQNVTFRCDPISEHNRLYWYRQTLGQGPEFLTYFQNEAQLEKSRLLSDRFSAERPKGSFSTLEIQRTEQGDSAMYLCASSLDFLGDEAFFGQGTRLTVV.

This clonotype was detected only a few times. The chain links TRBV20-1 to TRBJ2-7; D not certain. The CDR3 covers 12 residues. Germline CDR1 DFQATT, CDR2 SNEGSKA (reference sequence). V was pared by 0 bases and J by 6 bases, with 9 bases between. The CDR3 protein is CSARDLGFEQYF. The CDR3 DNA reads as TGCAGTGCTAGAGATTTGGGTTTCGAGCAGTACTTC.

This clonotype was recorded at least ten times. The CDR3 region is CSGNSKETQYF. The DNA for the CDR3 is TGCAGCGGGAATTCGAAAGAGACCCAGTACTTC. The chain couples TRBV29-1 to TRBJ2-5; D remains ambiguous. V was cut by 7 bases and J by 3 bases, with 9 bases left in between. CDR3 length: 11 residues. The germline V gene encodes CDR1 SQVTM and CDR2 ANQGSEA.

The V gene is TRBV5-1, the J gene TRBJ2-3; tentatively, D is TRBD1 or TRBD2 (5 bases each). Germline CDR1 is SGHRS and CDR2 is YFSETQ. V lost 1 base and J 7 bases, leaving 16 bases between the germline ends. This CDR3 has 15 amino acids. CDR3 in amino acids: CASSLTGPSGYTQYF. The CDR3 DNA sequence: TGCGCCAGCAGCTTGACAGGACCCTCGGGATATACGCAGTATTTT.

The J gene is TRBJ1-5, the V gene TRBV5-1; D is ambiguous. Germline V CDR1 and CDR2: SGHRS, YFSETQ. Trimming pared 0 bases from V and 4 bases from J, leaving 5 bases between. CDR3 size: 13 residues. The CDR3 reads CASSLETNQPQHF. DNA for the CDR3: TGCGCCAGCAGCTTGGAGACGAATCAGCCCCAGCATTTT. Combining the CDR3 with reference TRBV5-1 and TRBJ1-5 gives the whole variable domain KAGVTQTPRYLIKTRGQQVTLSCSPISGHRSVSWYQQTPGQGLQFLFEYFSETQRNKGNFPGRFSGRQFSNSRSEMNVSTLELGDSALYLCASSLETNQPQHFGDGTRLSIL.